The rows below give T cell receptor beta chains drawn from one sample of a study of blood T cell repertoires in COVID-19. Clones were sequenced by immunoSEQ multiplex PCR, and TCRdb holds only the in-frame ones, with some missing. Of about 350,000 clones in the sample, about 88% were seen once. The sample comprised PBMCs or T cells enriched from blood (not recorded which). The receptors were sampled from a woman aged 25-40 years who had been exposed to COVID-19. Each CDR3 is given with its conserved first and last residue. The D gene is left open where the match is weak. Size is omitted from some rows. Given values are once, few, many or a class for expanded clones.

D gene: .
clone size: once
V gene: TRBV14
J gene: TRBJ2-1
CDR3 protein: CASSPGLAHYNEQFF
CDR3 DNA: TGTGCCAGCAGTCCGGGACTGGCACACTACAATGAGCAGTTCTTC

D gene: TRBD1
clone size: .
V gene: TRBV2
J gene: TRBJ1-6
CDR3 protein: CASSWTGAADNSPLHF
CDR3 DNA: TGTGCCAGCAGTTGGACAGGTGCGGCGGATAATTCACCCCTCCACTTT

D gene: TRBD1
clone size: few
V gene: TRBV18
J gene: TRBJ1-6
CDR3 protein: CASSPSGQGWGSPLHF
CDR3 DNA: TGTGCCAGCTCACCATCGGGACAGGGTTGGGGTTCACCCCTCCACTTT

D gene: TRBD1
clone size: few
V gene: TRBV19
J gene: TRBJ1-5
CDR3 protein: CASSIGSDRGLPNQPQHF
CDR3 DNA: TGTGCCAGTAGTATTGGTTCGGACAGGGGATTACCAAATCAGCCCCAGCATTTT

D gene: TRBD1
clone size: once
V gene: TRBV30
J gene: TRBJ1-5
CDR3 protein: CAWSTEQGLNQPQHF
CDR3 DNA: TGTGCCTGGAGTACCGAACAGGGGTTGAATCAGCCCCAGCATTTT

D gene: TRBD1
clone size: .
V gene: TRBV10-2
J gene: TRBJ1-4
CDR3 protein: CASSGTGAKLFF
CDR3 DNA: TGCGCCAGCAGTGGGACAGGGGCGAAACTGTTTTTT

D gene: .
clone size: few
V gene: TRBV6-6
J gene: TRBJ2-7
CDR3 protein: CASSPSLEQYF
CDR3 DNA: TGTGCCAGCAGCCCTTCGTTAGAGCAGTACTTC

D gene: .
clone size: .
V gene: TRBV29-1
J gene: TRBJ2-3
CDR3 protein: CSVAHQQGTDTQYF
CDR3 DNA: TGCAGCGTTGCTCACCAGCAGGGCACAGATACGCAGTATTTT

D gene: .
clone size: .
V gene: TRBV7-3
J gene: TRBJ2-7
CDR3 protein: CASSLGSLREQYF
CDR3 DNA: TGTGCCAGCAGCTTAGGTAGCTTAAGGGAGCAGTACTTC

D gene: TRBD1
clone size: .
V gene: TRBV24-1
J gene: TRBJ2-7
CDR3 protein: CATSDSDRGQSYEQYF
CDR3 DNA: TGTGCCACCAGTGATTCGGACAGGGGGCAATCCTACGAGCAGTACTTC

D gene: .
clone size: .
V gene: TRBV5-1
J gene: TRBJ1-1
CDR3 protein: CASSLWDMNTEAFF
CDR3 DNA: TGCGCCAGCAGCTTGTGGGACATGAACACTGAAGCTTTCTTT

D gene: TRBD2
clone size: .
V gene: TRBV11-2
J gene: TRBJ2-5
CDR3 protein: CASSHGLAGGPGFQETQYF
CDR3 DNA: TGTGCCAGCAGCCACGGACTAGCGGGAGGGCCTGGTTTTCAAGAGACCCAGTACTTC

D gene: .
clone size: .
V gene: TRBV2
J gene: TRBJ1-5
CDR3 protein: CASSSGANQPQHF
CDR3 DNA: TGTGCCAGCAGTTCCGGAGCCAATCAGCCCCAGCATTTT

D gene: .
clone size: .
V gene: TRBV11-3
J gene: TRBJ2-3
CDR3 protein: CASNNYSTDTQYF
CDR3 DNA: TGTGCCAGCAATAACTACTCCACAGATACGCAGTATTTT

D gene: .
clone size: .
V gene: TRBV10-2
J gene: TRBJ2-1
CDR3 protein: CASVAGVGAANEQFF
CDR3 DNA: TGCGCCAGCGTGGCAGGGGTGGGCGCTGCCAATGAGCAGTTCTTC

D gene: .
clone size: .
V gene: TRBV3-1/TRBV3-2
J gene: TRBJ2-7
CDR3 protein: CASSHEGANEQYF
CDR3 DNA: TGTGCCAGCAGCCACGAGGGAGCGAACGAGCAGTACTTC

D gene: .
clone size: once
V gene: TRBV10-1
J gene: TRBJ1-2
CDR3 protein: CASSESLQGSYTF
CDR3 DNA: TGCGCCAGCAGCGAGAGTTTGCAGGGTAGCTACACCTTC

D gene: .
clone size: .
V gene: TRBV19
J gene: TRBJ2-1
CDR3 protein: CASSAEVGNEQFF
CDR3 DNA: TGTGCCAGTAGTGCGGAGGTAGGCAATGAGCAGTTCTTC

D gene: TRBD2
clone size: .
V gene: TRBV3-1/TRBV3-2
J gene: TRBJ2-3
CDR3 protein: CASSRSGTEDTQYF
CDR3 DNA: TGTGCCAGCAGCCGAAGCGGGACGGAGGATACGCAGTATTTT

D gene: TRBD2
clone size: .
V gene: TRBV2
J gene: TRBJ2-3
CDR3 protein: CASSRDYTDTQYF
CDR3 DNA: TGTGCCAGCAGTCGGGACTACACAGATACGCAGTATTTT

D gene: TRBD1
clone size: once
V gene: TRBV5-4
J gene: TRBJ2-7
CDR3 protein: CASSQKKGQGRYEQYF
CDR3 DNA: TGTGCCAGCAGCCAAAAGAAGGGACAGGGGCGTTACGAGCAGTACTTC

D gene: .
clone size: .
V gene: TRBV19
J gene: TRBJ1-5
CDR3 protein: CASSIDRQNNQPQHF
CDR3 DNA: TGTGCCAGTAGTATCGATCGACAGAACAATCAGCCCCAGCATTTT

D gene: .
clone size: .
V gene: TRBV12-3/TRBV12-4
J gene: TRBJ2-1
CDR3 protein: CASVGEDEQFF
CDR3 DNA: TGTGCCAGCGTGGGGGAGGATGAGCAGTTCTTC

D gene: .
clone size: .
V gene: TRBV4-2
J gene: TRBJ1-5
CDR3 protein: CASSQTHLGGSNQPQHF
CDR3 DNA: TGTGCCAGCAGCCAGACCCACTTAGGGGGAAGCAATCAGCCCCAGCATTTT

D gene: .
clone size: .
V gene: TRBV27
J gene: TRBJ1-2
CDR3 protein: CASSLKGEGYGYTF
CDR3 DNA: TGTGCCAGCAGTCTTAAGGGAGAGGGCTATGGCTACACCTTC

D gene: .
clone size: .
V gene: TRBV29-1
J gene: TRBJ1-1
CDR3 protein: CSTGGGNTEAFF
CDR3 DNA: TGCAGCACTGGGGGAGGGAACACTGAAGCTTTCTTT

D gene: .
clone size: .
V gene: TRBV3-1/TRBV3-2
J gene: TRBJ2-7
CDR3 protein: CASSQRGTNYEQYF
CDR3 DNA: TGTGCCAGCAGCCAGCGTGGGACAAACTACGAGCAGTACTTC

D gene: TRBD2
clone size: .
V gene: TRBV13
J gene: TRBJ2-2
CDR3 protein: CASSSGTSWTGELFF
CDR3 DNA: TGTGCCAGCAGCTCTGGGACTAGTTGGACCGGGGAGCTGTTTTTT

D gene: TRBD2
clone size: .
V gene: TRBV27
J gene: TRBJ2-7
CDR3 protein: CASSLRAGAIQEQYF
CDR3 DNA: TGTGCCAGCAGTTTAAGGGCGGGAGCGATTCAAGAGCAGTACTTC

D gene: TRBD1
clone size: .
V gene: TRBV27
J gene: TRBJ2-2
CDR3 protein: CASSPRRRTGGELFF
CDR3 DNA: TGTGCCAGCAGTCCCAGAAGACGGACAGGCGGGGAGCTGTTTTTT